These 20 T cell receptor beta chains originate from one sample sequenced in a study of blood T cells in healthy people across ages. The authors ran a second PCR of roughly 6 to 12 cycles using a sample-barcoded 5' primer and a J-beta primer mix. TCRdb reanalysed the 5' RACE reads using MiXCR and keeps one entry per CDR3 protein. The repertoire holds about 640,000 distinct CDR3 sequences, under 70% seen once, with more than 35% in the top ten. The specimen was blood. The source is a man aged 55 to 70 in good health.

The chain carries TRBV7-9 and TRBJ2-6, with D uncertain. CDR1 SEHNR and CDR2 FQNEAQ come from the germline V gene (reference sequence). The V gene lost 7 bases and the J gene lost 0 bases, with 7 bases spanning the gap. CDR3 size: 14 residues. The CDR3 spells CASTRSSGANVLTF. In nucleotides, the CDR3 is TGTGCCAGCACTAGGAGCTCTGGGGCCAACGTCCTGACTTTC.

The V gene is TRBV5-1, the J gene TRBJ2-4; 9 positions match TRBD1. The length of the CDR3 is 17 residues. With V trimmed by 0 bases and J by 2 bases, 6 bases remained unmatched. Germline lookup yields CDR1 SGHRS and CDR2 YFSETQ. CDR3: CASSLALGQGSKNIQYF. CDR3 sequence (DNA): TGCGCCAGCAGCTTGGCCTTAGGACAGGGGTCCAAAAACATTCAGTACTTC.

The rearrangement links TRBV2 to TRBJ2-3; no reliable D call. The V and J ends lost 6 bases and 7 bases respectively, with 11 bases between them. Germline CDR1 is SNHLY and CDR2 is FYNNEI. The CDR3 extends over 12 amino acids. The CDR3 sequence is CASSTWPNTQYF. The CDR3 nucleotides read TGTGCCAGCAGCACCTGGCCGAATACGCAGTATTTT.

This clonotype was counted at least ten times. This chain connects TRBV12-3 or TRBV12-4 to TRBJ2-7; 11 positions agree with TRBD1. V shed 3 bases, J shed 2 bases, and the junction held 6 bases outside the gene matches. CDR3 length: 16 amino acids. The CDR3, as DNA: TGTGCCAGCAGTTTTGTTTCGGGACAGGGGGCCTACGAGCAGTACTTC. Protein product: CASSFVSGQGAYEQYF.

Comments on this clonotype: One junction end does not reproduce the germline sequence, and a read error may be involved. This chain connects TRBV5-1 to TRBJ2-1; 10 nucleotides align to TRBD1. The CDR3 spans 16 residues. The V gene's germline CDR1 is SGHRS and CDR2 YFSETQ. The DNA for the CDR3 is TGCACCAGCAGCTTGGAAAGCGGGACAGGGGTAAATGAGCAGTTCTTC. This sequence encodes CTSSLESGTGVNEQFF.

This clonotype has a handful of counts. The chain uses TRBV7-2 and TRBJ2-3; 10 nucleotides agree with TRBD2. CDR1 is SGHTA, CDR2 FQGNSA, per germline. V lost 5 bases to trimming and J lost 2 bases; unmatched junction nucleotides: 4. The CDR3 consists of 15 residues. DNA for the CDR3: TGTGCCAGCAGCAGCAGCGGGGGGGACACAGATACGCAGTATTTT. As protein: CASSSSGGDTDTQYF.

The CDR3 reads CASSPLEYNEQFF. CDR3 bases: TGTGCCAGCTCACCGCTAGAGTACAATGAGCAGTTCTTC. V is TRBV18 and J is TRBJ2-1, with no clear D. This CDR3 is 13 amino acids long. The germline CDR1 and CDR2 sequences are KGHSH and LQKENI. Deletions cut 3 bases from V and 4 bases from J, with 7 bases between.

The table lists this clonotype with a few counts. The CDR3 nucleotides read TGTGCCACCAGTGATGACAAGGGGGATACGCAGTATTTT. Protein sequence: CATSDDKGDTQYF. This chain links TRBV24-1 with TRBJ2-3, with a possible D match to TRBD1 (5 bases). Trimming removed 3 bases from V and 6 bases from J, with 9 bases in between. The CDR3 runs to 13 residues. Germline V gene lookup returns CDR1 KGHDR and CDR2 SFDVKD.

Written as DNA, the CDR3 is TGTGCCAGCAGTTCGACTAGCGGGGGGCTTGTTGAGCAGTTCTTC. Residues: CASSSTSGGLVEQFF. The genes are TRBV6-6 and TRBJ2-1, with TRBD2 identical over 13 bases. Germline trimming cut 4 bases from V and 9 bases from J; bases unmatched to any gene: 6. From germline, CDR1 is MNHNY and CDR2 SVGAGI (reference sequence). The CDR3 is 15 residues long.

This rearrangement joins TRBV21-1 to TRBJ2-5; the D call TRBD1 from the table was never checked on the DNA. TRBV21-1 is a listed pseudogene. CDR3 length: 18 residues. The CDR3, as DNA: TGTGCCAGCAGACCGGGACAGTCACCCATCAAGGGGAAAGAGACCCAGTACTTC. Translated: CASRPGQSPIKGKETQYF.

This chain connects TRBV27 to TRBJ1-2; the match to TRBD1 covers 7 bases. The CDR3 runs 14 residues. From germline, CDR1 is MNHEY and CDR2 SMNVEV (reference sequence). Trimming removed 6 bases from V and 2 bases from J; junction bases left unmatched: 6. The CDR3 spells CASRGRGRNYGYTF. The CDR3 region has the DNA TGTGCCAGCAGAGGGAGGGGGCGAAACTATGGCTACACCTTC.

The chain links TRBV20-1 to TRBJ1-1, with 11 positions matching TRBD1. Trimming at V came to 6 bases and at J to 5 bases, leaving 5 bases not matched to a gene. This CDR3 comprises 13 residues. From germline, CDR1 is DFQATT and CDR2 SNEGSKA (reference sequence). CDR3 nucleotides: TGCAGTGCCCCCGGACAGGGGGCGACTGAAGCTTTCTTT. It is translated as CSAPGQGATEAFF.

The DNA for the CDR3 is TGTGCCAGCAGTTTAAACGGACTATCCACAGATACGCAGTATTTT. Its translation is CASSLNGLSTDTQYF. The genes are TRBV12-3 or TRBV12-4 and TRBJ2-3, with a possible D match to TRBD2 (6 bases). The CDR3 runs to 15 residues. Trimming took off 2 bases at V and 2 bases at J, with 11 bases between the two ends.

This clonotype has a count of ten or more. The V and J genes are TRBV3-1 and TRBJ2-1, with unresolved D. The CDR3 has 17 residues. Germline V lookup: CDR1 LGHDT, CDR2 YNNKEL (reference sequence). Trimming stripped 1 base from V and 0 bases from J, with 13 bases between. The CDR3 sequence is CASSQALLGSSYNEQFF. CDR3 bases: TGTGCCAGCAGCCAAGCCCTTCTGGGTAGCTCCTACAATGAGCAGTTCTTC.

The V gene is TRBV7-2, the J gene TRBJ2-3; D may be TRBD2 (6 bases). Between the trimmed V and J ends, which lost 8 bases and 5 bases, there was a span of 14 bases. This CDR3 is 13 amino acids long. Germline V gene data show CDR1 as SGHTA and CDR2 as FQGNSA. The CDR3 spells CASASDGVDTQYF. CDR3 in DNA: TGTGCCAGCGCTAGCGACGGGGTAGATACGCAGTATTTT.

This chain connects TRBV3-1 to TRBJ1-1, with D possibly matching TRBD1 (6 bases). The CDR3 extends over 14 amino acids. V lost 1 base to trimming and J lost 1 base, with 7 bases between them. Looked up from germline, CDR1 is LGHDT and CDR2 is YNNKEL (reference sequence). CDR3 amino acids: CASSQAQGNTEAFF. The CDR3 region has the DNA TGTGCCAGCAGCCAAGCACAGGGGAACACTGAAGCTTTCTTT.

The J gene is TRBJ2-1, the V gene TRBV7-9, with 11 bases that match TRBD2. CDR3 length: 15 amino acids. CDR1 and CDR2 (germline): SEHNR, FQNEAQ (reference sequence). Unmatched junction bases numbered 3, after V lost 5 bases and J lost 3 bases. The CDR3 nucleotides read TGTGCCAGCAGCAAACTAGCGGGGGACTACAATGAGCAGTTCTTC. It is translated as CASSKLAGDYNEQFF.

The V and J genes are TRBV7-9 and TRBJ2-1; the D is unclear. This CDR3 has 18 amino acids. V lost 4 bases and J lost 0, with 19 bases in between. CDR1 and CDR2 (germline): SEHNR, FQNEAQ (reference sequence). DNA of the CDR3: TGTGCCAGCAGCTCGCAAATAGAAGGCCGGAGCTCCTACAATGAGCAGTTCTTC. Translation: CASSSQIEGRSSYNEQFF.

This clonotype was counted a few times. V is TRBV9 and J is TRBJ2-3; D is unresolved. V shed 0 bases and J shed 1 base, with 6 bases lying between them. This CDR3 has 14 amino acids. Germline values: CDR1 SGDLS, CDR2 YYNGEE. In DNA form, the CDR3 reads TGTGCCAGCAGCGTAGCGGGCCGCACAGATACGCAGTATTTT. It encodes CASSVAGRTDTQYF.

The rearrangement links TRBV12-3 or TRBV12-4 to TRBJ1-5; 7 nucleotides agree with TRBD1. This CDR3 contains 11 residues. Losses at the gene ends were 5 bases for V and 9 bases for J; bases not matched to a gene: 1. The CDR3 is CASSRTGPQHF. CDR3 nucleotides: TGTGCCAGCAGTCGGACAGGGCCCCAGCATTTT.